This T cell receptor (beta chain) is drawn from a study of blood T cell repertoires in COVID-19 (dated by TCRdb to 2020 to 2022). About the study as a whole: Samples covering the acute and convalescent phases of COVID-19 were provided by collaborators in the United States, Italy and Spain. The material from the prospective study consisted of cDNA or gDNA derived from T cells, B-cell-depleted T cells, or PBMCs. The samples were drawn from the first 160 participants of the ongoing ImmuneRACE study and from 1,200 or so subjects provided by 6 global collaborators. The sample metadata nearly always contained a de-identified subject ID, COVID-19 status, age in years and sex. Where available, HLA class I and class II types were taken from metadata supplied by the sample provider and were not determined by assay-based typing. The repertoires were released in a freely available public database intended as a resource for research on the immune response to SARS-CoV-2. The dataset comprised deeply sampled blood TCRbeta repertoires from subjects exposed to, actively infected with, or recovered from COVID-19.

TCRbeta CDR3 regions were amplified from genomic DNA by means of the immunoSEQ Assay, a bias-controlled multiplex PCR. Concerning the study's data processing: Within the assay, amplification of reference gene primers was used to estimate how many nucleated cells each sample contained. To quantify the absolute abundance of each unique TCRbeta CDR3 rearrangement, sequence reads were collapsed and filtered. For each sample, productive Simpson clonality was calculated as the square root of Simpson's diversity index over productive rearrangements. The source is immuneACCESS, and TCRdb retained only in-frame sequences with V and J called. Part of the clones is not carried over; for the studies checked, unresolved V genes explain less than half of this, and the remainder is unexplained. The V and J calls and clone size come from that table; D and trimming were worked out from the DNA. This sample holds a few hundred thousand clones; approximately 89% were observed only once. Jointly, the top ten make up approximately 4.1% of the sample.

One collaborating source in Seattle enrolled patients during active infection and followed them longitudinally through the course of disease. Collaborating institutions collected whole blood in K2EDTA tubes following their own protocols. For TCRbeta analysis, collaborators shipped samples as frozen whole blood, isolated PBMCs, or DNA extracted from either of those sample types. Overall study outcomes, separate from this receptor: Clinical and demographic metadata were provided uncurated, with the amount varying by source and participant.

Points on this clone: Its antigen is unknown. The input lacks base qualities; no much larger clone sits a single base away.

The receptor was derived from a woman aged 55-70 years with COVID-19, enrolled during active disease. The specimen sequenced was peripheral blood.

The nucleotide sequence reads TGTGCCAGCAGCTGGAGGACTAGCACTAATCAAGAGACCCAGTACTTC. Its product reads: CASSWRTSTNQETQYF. This chain joins TRBV5-4 to TRBJ2-5; the central 8 bases match TRBD2. Trimming accounts for 3 bases at V and 2 bases at J, while the number of junction bases matched to no gene is 9. From its cysteine to its phenylalanine, the CDR3 spans 16 amino acids. This entry keeps only the CDR3 DNA: 48 bases, framed from base 1. CDR1 and CDR2 are read off the germline V gene (reference sequence) as SGHNT and YYREEE.